Shown below are 20 T cell receptor beta chains from a single sample sequenced in a study of blood T cell repertoires in COVID-19. TCRdb's copy holds only in-frame clones and misses some; the assay was immunoSEQ multiplex PCR. The data hold over 200,000 clones, with 87% observed a single time. The sequenced sample consisted of PBMCs or T cells enriched from blood (not recorded which). These receptors were obtained from a man aged 25 to 40 who had recovered from COVID-19.

The chain employs TRBV2 and TRBJ1-6; 7 nucleotides line up with TRBD1. V gave up 4 bases and J gave up 7 bases; unmatched junction bases: 7. CDR3 length: 15 amino acids. Germline CDR1 SNHLY, CDR2 FYNNEI. This CDR3 is CASSAQGGINSPLHF. The CDR3 DNA follows: TGTGCCAGCAGTGCCCAAGGGGGCATAAATTCACCCCTCCACTTT.

The V call is TRBV7-2, the J call TRBJ1-2; D gene unclear. Germline CDR1 is SGHTA and CDR2 is FQGNSA. V was shortened by 6 bases and J by 6 bases, with 17 bases between the two germline ends. The CDR3 extends over 14 amino acids. CDR3 DNA: TGTGCCAGCAGTGCACTCTCGGGGTCAGATGGCTACACCTTC. It encodes CASSALSGSDGYTF.

The J gene is TRBJ2-7, the V gene TRBV10-3, with TRBD1 matching 9 bases. With V trimmed by 4 bases and J by 4 bases, 8 bases remained unmatched. CDR3 length: 15 amino acids. Germline CDR1 is ENHRY and CDR2 is SYGVKD. CDR3: CAISVPGQGLYEQYF. The CDR3 DNA is TGTGCCATCAGTGTCCCGGGACAGGGTTTATACGAGCAGTACTTC.

The rearrangement links TRBV9 to TRBJ2-1; 10 bases are a match to TRBD2. This CDR3 comprises 17 residues. Trimming took 4 bases from V and 4 from J; bases not matched to a gene: 11. CDR1 is SGDLS, CDR2 YYNGEE, per germline. CDR3 nucleotide sequence: TGTGCCAGCAGCCCTCGGACTAGCGGATATCGTTACAATGAGCAGTTCTTC. Translating gives CASSPRTSGYRYNEQFF.

The chain has TRBV19 and TRBJ1-2; TRBD1 agrees at 8 bases. V lost 3 bases and J lost 1; bases outside the gene matches: 1. CDR3 length: 14 amino acids. CDR1 LNHDA and CDR2 SQIVND come from the germline V gene (reference sequence). CDR3 nucleotide sequence: TGTGCCAGTAGTATGACAGGGGTTAACTATGGCTACACCTTC. This translates into CASSMTGVNYGYTF.

The chain uses TRBV3-1 (or the pseudogene TRBV3-2) and TRBJ2-1; tentatively, D is TRBD1 (6 bases). The V and J ends lost 4 bases and 6 bases respectively, with 13 bases between them. The CDR3 contains 14 residues. Germline CDR1 and CDR2: LGHDT and YNNKEL (reference sequence). This chain's CDR3 is CASSLTGSRNEQFF. The CDR3 nucleotides read TGTGCCAGCAGCCTAACAGGGAGTCGCAATGAGCAGTTCTTC.

The rearrangement joins TRBV30 to TRBJ2-7; D possibly corresponds to TRBD1 (5 bases). V gave up 2 bases and J gave up 4 bases, with 15 bases separating them. Germline values: CDR1 GTSNPN, CDR2 SVGIG (reference sequence). The CDR3 is 14 residues long. In DNA form, the CDR3 reads TGTGCCTGGAGTTCTCAGGGTCAAGAATACGAGCAGTACTTC. Translation gives CAWSSQGQEYEQYF.

CDR3 amino acids: CASSLVVLRNTEAFF. The CDR3 nucleotides are TGTGCCAGCAGCTTAGTCGTTTTGAGAAACACTGAAGCTTTCTTT. The chain joins TRBV7-6 to TRBJ1-1; D is unclear. This CDR3 contains 15 residues. With 1 base removed from V and 2 bases from J, the gap between germline ends came to 11 bases. Germline loops: CDR1 SGHVS, CDR2 FNYEAQ.

V and J are TRBV5-1 and TRBJ2-7, with a weak D call TRBD2 (6 bases). The CDR3 runs 16 residues. The V gene lost 0 bases and the J gene lost 1 base, with 14 bases spanning the gap. Looked up from germline, CDR1 is SGHRS and CDR2 is YFSETQ. CDR3 coding DNA: TGCGCCAGCAGCTTGGATCGCCGGGGGAGGTCCTACGAGCAGTACTTC. This sequence encodes CASSLDRRGRSYEQYF.

The J gene is TRBJ1-5, the V gene TRBV20-1; 7 bases match TRBD1. Germline V gene sequence: CDR1 DFQATT, CDR2 SNEGSKA (reference sequence). The V segment lost 3 bases and the J segment 6 bases; nucleotides outside the gene matches: 5. The CDR3 totals 13 residues. The CDR3 reads CSASLQGSQPQHF. The CDR3 DNA is TGCAGTGCTAGTTTACAGGGGAGTCAGCCCCAGCATTTT.

The chain combines TRBV4-1 with TRBJ2-3, with no clear D. Trimming removed 3 bases from V and 2 bases from J, with 9 bases in between. The CDR3 is 14 residues long. Germline loops: CDR1 MGHRA, CDR2 YSYEKL. The CDR3 DNA follows: TGCGCCAGCAGCCAGGAACAGTTCACAGATACGCAGTATTTT. The encoded protein is CASSQEQFTDTQYF.

This chain joins TRBV19 and TRBJ2-2; 10 positions match TRBD1. This CDR3 has 15 residues. With V trimmed by 3 bases and J by 5 bases, 3 bases remained unmatched. Germline V gene sequence: CDR1 LNHDA, CDR2 SQIVND (reference sequence). CDR3 in amino acids: CASSIWTGGTGELFF. In DNA form, the CDR3 reads TGTGCCAGTAGTATCTGGACAGGGGGAACCGGGGAGCTGTTTTTT.

This chain links TRBV5-6 with TRBJ1-6; D unresolved. This CDR3 has 14 residues. Per germline, CDR1 SGHDT and CDR2 YYEEEE. With 0 bases removed from V and 6 bases from J, the gap between germline ends came to 7 bases. The CDR3 protein is CASSLAQFNSPLHF. The CDR3 coding sequence is TGTGCCAGCAGCTTGGCCCAGTTTAATTCACCCCTCCACTTT.

On this clone itself: At one end the junction does not follow the germline gene, possibly because of a read error. This chain connects TRBV12-3 or TRBV12-4 to TRBJ1-1; the D gene is possibly TRBD1 (5 bases). This CDR3 has 12 residues. The CDR3, as DNA: TGTGCCAGCGGCACTGCGGTAACAGGTCCCATTTTT. Amino acid sequence: CASGTAVTGPIF.

J is TRBJ2-4 and V is TRBV7-8, with a weak D call TRBD1 (6 bases). The CDR3 covers 16 residues. The V gene lost 1 base and the J gene lost 0 bases, with 10 bases spanning the gap. The germline V gene has CDR1 SGHVS and CDR2 FQNEAQ. The CDR3 here is CASSLEQGLAKNIQYF. The CDR3 DNA follows: TGTGCCAGCAGCTTAGAGCAGGGGCTAGCCAAAAACATTCAGTACTTC.

The V call is TRBV19, the J call TRBJ2-7; the match to TRBD1 covers 9 bases. The CDR3 extends over 14 amino acids. V lost 3 bases to trimming and J lost 5 bases; unmatched junction nucleotides: 5. Germline V lookup: CDR1 LNHDA, CDR2 SQIVND (reference sequence). The CDR3 reads CASSIPGTGNEQYF. CDR3 coding DNA: TGTGCCAGTAGTATCCCCGGGACAGGGAACGAGCAGTACTTC.

The chain has TRBV3-1 (or the pseudogene TRBV3-2) and TRBJ2-4; the D is unclear. The CDR3 runs to 16 residues. Per germline, CDR1 LGHDT and CDR2 YNNKEL (reference sequence). The ends were cut back, 0 bases at V and 0 bases at J, with 9 bases in the middle. The chain's CDR3 is CASSQEANRAKNIQYF. CDR3 bases: TGTGCCAGCAGCCAAGAAGCTAACCGAGCCAAAAACATTCAGTACTTC.

The rearrangement joins TRBV7-9 to TRBJ2-2, with D perhaps matching TRBD1 (6 bases). The CDR3 is 12 residues long. V was cut by 9 bases and J by 6 bases, with 11 bases left in between. The germline gives CDR1 SEHNR, CDR2 FQNEAQ (reference sequence). The CDR3 nucleotides are TGTGCCAGAGAAGGGGGATCCGGGGAGCTGTTTTTT. It specifies CAREGGSGELFF.

CDR3 amino acids: CASSLSLTGGSPLHF. CDR3 nucleotide sequence: TGTGCCAGCAGCTTAAGTTTGACAGGGGGATCACCCCTCCACTTT. This sequence joins TRBV7-2 and TRBJ1-6, with 9 bases aligning to TRBD1. The CDR3 contains 15 residues. The junction had 6 bases not matched to a gene; V was cut back by 2 bases and J by 10 bases. Looked up from germline, CDR1 is SGHTA and CDR2 is FQGNSA.

The chain combines TRBV6-5 with TRBJ2-3, with 9 nucleotides matching TRBD2. CDR1 is MNHEY and CDR2 is SVGAGI in the germline V gene. The junction had 4 bases not matched to a gene; V was cut back by 0 bases and J by 3 bases. The CDR3 covers 16 residues. This CDR3 is CASSYSLAGWTDTQYF. The CDR3 DNA reads as TGTGCCAGCAGTTACTCGCTAGCGGGGTGGACAGATACGCAGTATTTT.